Shown below are 22 T cell receptor beta chains from a single sample sequenced in a study of T cells in Graves' hyperthyroidism and ophthalmopathy. RNA transcripts yielded amplified TCR beta CDR3 regions. During a first-round RT-PCR of the TCR CDR3, the HTBI primer set was used. TCRdb recomputed calls from the multiplex PCR reads with MiXCR, one row per CDR3 protein. The sample lists a few hundred thousand distinct CDR3 sequences, roughly 50% occurring once. Sequenced material: peripheral blood or thyroid tissue (not recorded which). Source of these receptors: a woman aged 18-29 years with Graves' hyperthyroidism.

The genes are TRBV29-1 and TRBJ2-4; D might be TRBD2 (7 bases). CDR1 and CDR2 (germline): SQVTM, ANQGSEA. This CDR3 is 15 amino acids long. Trimming removed 0 bases from V and 2 bases from J, with 11 bases in between. The CDR3 nucleotides are TGCAGCGTTGAAGATCGCGGGGGCCCCAAAAACATTCAGTACTTC. Translating gives CSVEDRGGPKNIQYF.

This chain uses TRBV20-1 with TRBJ2-5, with a weak D call TRBD1 (5 bases). V was clipped by 8 bases and J by 4 bases, with 14 bases between them. The length of the CDR3 is 12 residues. Germline CDR1 reads DFQATT; CDR2 reads SNEGSKA (reference sequence). The CDR3 reads CSFLGRAETQYF. In DNA form, the CDR3 reads TGCAGTTTCCTCGGCAGGGCAGAGACCCAGTACTTC.

As regards this clonotype: This clone may be a read error of a much larger clone one base away. This chain connects TRBV25-1 to TRBJ1-2; D not resolved. This CDR3 contains 13 residues. The germline V gene encodes CDR1 MGHDK and CDR2 SYGVNS. The CDR3 nucleotides are TGTGTCAGCAGTTTAAAGGACGGATATGGCTACACCTTC. This gives the protein CVSSLKDGYGYTF.

CDR3 in amino acids: CASSDWATGGQTQYF. The CDR3 DNA reads as TGTGCCAGCAGTGATTGGGCGACAGGGGGACAGACCCAGTACTTC. V usage is TRBV2 and J usage is TRBJ2-5, with 9 nucleotides matching TRBD1. The junction had 8 bases not matched to a gene; V was cut back by 3 bases and J by 6 bases. The CDR3 sequence is 15 residues long. Germline V gene data show CDR1 as SNHLY and CDR2 as FYNNEI. The full variable domain, rest sourced from reference TRBV2 and TRBJ2-5, is EPEVTQTPSHQVTQMGQEVILRCVPISNHLYFYWYRQILGQKVEFLVSFYNNEISEKSEIFDDQFSVERPDGSNFTLKIRSTKLEDSAMYFCASSDWATGGQTQYFGPGTRLLVL.

This clonotype was seen ten or more times. This rearrangement joins TRBV6-5 to TRBJ2-7; D gene uncertain. Germline V CDR1 and CDR2: MNHEY, SVGAGI. V was pared by 0 bases and J by 12 bases, with 18 bases between. CDR3 length: 14 residues. CDR3 DNA sequence: TGTGCCAGCAGTTACTCGAACAATGGGAAGGGTCTGTACTTC. Translated, it gives CASSYSNNGKGLYF.

The chain is built from TRBV29-1 and TRBJ1-1; D not certain. CDR3 length equals 12 residues. The V end was cut by 6 bases, the J end by 4 bases, with 12 bases between. Germline loops: CDR1 SQVTM, CDR2 ANQGSEA. The CDR3 loop reads CSVPDGGTEAFF. For the CDR3, the DNA is TGCAGCGTCCCAGACGGTGGCACTGAAGCTTTCTTT.

Note on this clonotype: The germline gene is not matched at one end of the junction; a read error may be the cause. This chain connects TRBV12-5 to TRBJ2-6; 11 bases match TRBD1. This CDR3 is built from 11 residues. CDR1 is LGHNT, CDR2 FRNRAP, per germline. For the CDR3, the DNA is TGTGCTGGTGGTTTGGGACAGGGGGGAGCTTTC. Its translation: CAGGLGQGGAF.

The CDR3 reads CASSIGKDIYEQYF. Here the CDR3 DNA reads TGCGCCAGCAGCATCGGGAAGGATATCTACGAGCAGTACTTC. The rearrangement joins TRBV5-1 to TRBJ2-7, with D possibly TRBD2 on 5 matching bases. Trimming pared 4 bases from V and 3 bases from J, leaving 14 bases between. This CDR3 is 14 amino acids long. Germline V gene data show CDR1 as SGHRS and CDR2 as YFSETQ.

This sequence joins TRBV24-1 and TRBJ1-5, with 7 bases that match TRBD1. CDR3 length: 13 amino acids. Germline CDR1 reads KGHDR; CDR2 reads SFDVKD. V shed 6 bases, J shed 4 bases, and the junction held 2 bases outside the gene matches. This CDR3 reads CATSPQGNQPQHF. CDR3 sequence (DNA): TGTGCCACCAGTCCACAGGGGAATCAGCCCCAGCATTTT.

In regard to this clonotype: A read error may explain this, as a much larger clone is one base away. This chain links TRBV5-5 with TRBJ2-7, with D possibly matching TRBD2 (5 bases). The germline gives CDR1 SGHKS, CDR2 YYEKEE (reference sequence). This CDR3 is 14 amino acids long. V was pared by 3 bases and J by 2 bases, with 12 bases between. CDR3 sequence (DNA): TGTGCCAGCAGCTCGAGACGGGGTGCCTACGAGCAGTACTTC. The encoded protein is CASSSRRGAYEQYF.

The chain is built from TRBV5-5 and TRBJ2-7; no firm D call. Trimming left V 0 bases short and J 6 bases short, with 13 bases between. Germline V gene lookup returns CDR1 SGHKS and CDR2 YYEKEE (reference sequence). This CDR3 region has 14 residues. Here the CDR3 reads CASSLAPSSSEQYF. The CDR3 region has the DNA TGTGCCAGCAGCTTGGCCCCGAGCTCTTCCGAGCAGTACTTC.

This clonotype came up many times. V gene TRBV20-1 combines with J gene TRBJ2-7; perhaps TRBD2 as D (5 bases). The CDR3 extends over 14 amino acids. The ends were cut back, 7 bases at V and 4 bases at J, with 20 bases in the middle. Germline CDR1 DFQATT, CDR2 SNEGSKA (reference sequence). The CDR3 DNA reads TGCAGTGTCACAGAGTCCCTAGCTGGGTACGAGCAGTACTTC. Amino acids: CSVTESLAGYEQYF.

This clonotype was observed a handful of times. This chain uses TRBV29-1 with TRBJ2-7, with 7 bases fitting TRBD1. Gene TRBJ2-1 matches the end of the DNA better, so the J call may be wrong. CDR1 and CDR2 from the germline V gene are SQVTM and ANQGSEA. The CDR3 totals 14 residues. The CDR3 coding sequence is TGCAGCGTAGAGGGACAGTCCCCTTTATTCGAGCAGTTCTTC. The encoded protein is CSVEGQSPLFEQFF.

This clonotype occurred many times. A junction boundary mismatches the germline segment, possibly from a read error. V usage is TRBV7-9 and J usage is TRBJ1-1; weak D call: TRBD1 (6 bases). The germline CDR1 and CDR2 sequences are SEHNR and FQNEAQ (reference sequence). This CDR3 contains 13 residues. The CDR3 DNA is TGTGCCAGCAGCCAGGGGTGGGCCGGAGAGGACATCTTT. Amino acid sequence: CASSQGWAGEDIF.

This clonotype was observed many times. The genes are TRBV2 and TRBJ1-2; D uncertain. V gave up 6 bases and J gave up 10 bases, with 9 bases separating them. The V gene's germline CDR1 is SNHLY and CDR2 FYNNEI. The CDR3 has 10 amino acids. CDR3 protein: CASSGVDYTF. CDR3 nucleotides: TGTGCCAGCAGCGGCGTGGACTACACCTTC.

The chain links TRBV20-1 to TRBJ2-5; TRBD1 is a possible D gene (5 bases). Between the trimmed V and J ends, which lost 5 bases and 2 bases, there was a span of 9 bases. Germline V gives CDR1 DFQATT, CDR2 SNEGSKA (reference sequence). The CDR3 covers 12 residues. The CDR3 spells CSASRQQETQYF. Here the CDR3 DNA reads TGCAGTGCTTCCCGACAGCAAGAGACCCAGTACTTC.

This clonotype was counted ten times or more. The chain employs TRBV2 and TRBJ1-2; D uncertain. The germline CDR1 and CDR2 sequences are SNHLY and FYNNEI. Trimming stripped 9 bases from V and 4 bases from J, with 15 bases between. The length of the CDR3 is 13 residues. The DNA of the CDR3 is TGTGCCAGTACAGTGGAACGGGGCTATGGCTACACCTTC. This sequence encodes CASTVERGYGYTF.

This chain uses TRBV12-3 or TRBV12-4 with TRBJ2-1, with 8 bases matching TRBD2. This CDR3 has 14 amino acids. V lost 2 bases, J lost 5 bases, and 2 bases stayed unmatched. The CDR3 region has the DNA TGTGCCAGCAGTTTAAAAGCGGGGGACAATGAGCAGTTCTTC. Amino acid sequence: CASSLKAGDNEQFF.

V usage is TRBV12-5 and J usage is TRBJ1-5; D is undetermined. The V end lost 5 bases, the J end lost 0 bases, and 17 bases lay between the germline ends. The CDR3 contains 17 residues. The V gene's germline CDR1 is LGHNT and CDR2 FRNRAP. The CDR3 bases are TGTGCTAGTGGTAGCCAGGTGCAATCCTATAGCAATCAGCCCCAGCATTTT. As protein: CASGSQVQSYSNQPQHF.

Details on this clonotype: At one of its ends the junction is not consistent with the germline gene, which may arise from a read error. The chain links TRBV7-6 to TRBJ2-7, with TRBD2 matching 14 bases. Germline V CDR1 and CDR2: SGHVS, FNYEAQ. The CDR3 consists of 16 residues. This chain's CDR3 is CASSWGLAGAFYEQYF. In DNA, the CDR3 is TGCGCCAGCAGCTGGGGACTAGCGGGGGCTTTCTACGAGCAGTACTTC. The full variable domain, with the rest looked up from reference TRBV7-6 and TRBJ2-7, is GAGVSQSPRYKVTKRGQDVALRCDPISGHVSLYWYRQALGQGPEFLTYFNYEAQQDKSGLPNDRFSAERPEGSISTLTIQRTEQRDSAMYRCASSWGLAGAFYEQYFGPGTRLTVT.

Only a few counts were recorded for this clonotype. Since a much larger clone is just one base distant, this may be a read error. The rearrangement joins TRBV2 to TRBJ1-1; no definite D call. From germline, CDR1 is SNHLY and CDR2 FYNNEI. CDR3 length: 15 residues. The CDR3 nucleotides read TGTGCCAGCAGTGAAAGGGTCCAAGAGAACGCTGAAGCTTTCTTT. Its protein is CASSERVQENAEAFF.

This clonotype has ten or more counts. The chain is built from TRBV7-2 and TRBJ1-5; D is undetermined. This CDR3 region has 15 residues. V was pared by 0 bases and J by 3 bases, with 9 bases between. CDR1 is SGHTA, CDR2 FQGNSA, per germline. CDR3 nucleotides: TGTGCCAGCAGCTTAGCGCGGGGATTCAATCAGCCCCAGCATTTT. It is translated as CASSLARGFNQPQHF.